This entry lists 9 T cell receptor beta chains sequenced from one sample in a study of cytomegalovirus exposure and HLA in healthy donors. Researchers ran the PCR with 60 Vbeta and 13 Jbeta primers. The table came from immunoSEQ multiplex PCR; TCRdb's copy has only in-frame clones and leaves some out. This sample has over 100,000 clones, with approximately 70% found just once. Sequenced input: PBMCs. These receptors all come from a woman between 25 and 40 years old in good health and CMV-seronegative.

This sequence joins TRBV27 and TRBJ2-7; 10 bases match TRBD1. V lost 5 bases to trimming and J lost 6 bases; unmatched junction nucleotides: 4. CDR3 length: 13 residues. Per germline, CDR1 MNHEY and CDR2 SMNVEV (reference sequence). The CDR3 region has the DNA TGTGCCAGCAGTACGGGACAGGGGTTCGAGCAGTACTTC. Translated: CASSTGQGFEQYF.

V is TRBV18 and J is TRBJ2-7; no clear D gene. V was cut by 6 bases and J by 2 bases, with 14 bases left in between. The CDR3 consists of 14 residues. Germline lookup yields CDR1 KGHSH and CDR2 LQKENI. DNA for the CDR3: TGTGCCAGCTCCCTTGGCCCGTTAACCTACGAGCAGTACTTC. This sequence encodes CASSLGPLTYEQYF. Using reference TRBV18 and TRBJ2-7 for the parts outside the CDR3, the full variable domain is NAGVMQNPRHLVRRRGQEARLRCSPMKGHSHVYWYRQLPEEGLKFMVYLQKENIIDESGMPKERFSAEFPKEGPSILRIQQVVRGDSAAYFCASSLGPLTYEQYFGPGTRLTVT.

The chain is built from TRBV6-1 and TRBJ2-7, with TRBD2 identical over 7 bases. V dropped 3 bases and J dropped 2; count of bases not matched to a gene: 4. Germline values: CDR1 MNHNS, CDR2 SASEGT. There are 14 residues in the CDR3. CDR3 bases: TGTGCCAGCAGTGAGGACGGACTAGCCTACGAGCAGTACTTC. Protein sequence: CASSEDGLAYEQYF.

V usage is TRBV19 and J usage is TRBJ1-4; 9 bases are shared with TRBD1. Trimming took 5 bases from V and 7 from J; bases not matched to a gene: 5. From germline, CDR1 is LNHDA and CDR2 SQIVND (reference sequence). The CDR3 consists of 14 residues. The CDR3 sequence: CASSVGQGSEKLFF. CDR3 coding DNA: TGTGCCAGTAGTGTGGGACAGGGCTCTGAAAAACTGTTTTTT.

The chain is built from TRBV20-1 and TRBJ2-7; no clear D gene. This CDR3 comprises 11 residues. Trimming took 3 bases from V and 5 from J, leaving 8 bases between them. Germline loops: CDR1 DFQATT, CDR2 SNEGSKA (reference sequence). The CDR3 region is CSASFIHEQYF. CDR3 coding DNA: TGCAGTGCTAGTTTTATCCACGAGCAGTACTTC.

This clone occurred a few times. DNA for the CDR3: TGTGCCTGGACCATGACAGGGATTCTCGCTGAAGCTTTCTTT. It yields the protein CAWTMTGILAEAFF. The genes are TRBV30 and TRBJ1-1; the match to TRBD1 covers 7 bases. V lost 4 bases to trimming and J lost 6 bases; unmatched junction nucleotides: 11. Germline V lookup: CDR1 GTSNPN, CDR2 SVGIG (reference sequence). The CDR3 has 14 amino acids.

V gene TRBV20-1 combines with J gene TRBJ2-1; D remains ambiguous. The V end was cut by 0 bases, the J end by 8 bases, with 5 bases between. Germline V gene data show CDR1 as DFQATT and CDR2 as SNEGSKA (reference sequence). The CDR3 totals 11 residues. The CDR3 spells CSARDHHEQFF. In DNA, the CDR3 is TGCAGTGCTAGAGATCATCATGAGCAGTTCTTC.

V gene TRBV6-5 combines with J gene TRBJ2-5; 7 positions match TRBD1. Per the germline V gene, CDR1 is MNHEY and CDR2 is SVGAGI. V shed 8 bases and J 4 bases; nucleotides not matched to a gene: 4. The CDR3 has 12 residues. DNA for the CDR3: TGTGCCAGCCGGACAGGAGCAGAGACCCAGTACTTC. It is translated as CASRTGAETQYF.

The J gene is TRBJ1-1, the V gene TRBV5-1; tentatively, D is TRBD1 (5 bases). The ends were cut back, 4 bases at V and 7 bases at J, with 17 bases in the middle. CDR1 and CDR2 from the germline V gene are SGHRS and YFSETQ. CDR3 length: 14 amino acids. This CDR3 is CASSRADKRDEAFF. The DNA of the CDR3 is TGCGCCAGCAGCCGGGCGGACAAGAGAGATGAAGCTTTCTTT.